This T cell receptor beta chain stems from a study of regulatory T cells in long-lasting Graves disease. Researchers made TCR beta libraries by using iRepertoire HTBI primers and running Arm-PCR on CDR3 regions. TCRdb fed the multiplex PCR reads into MiXCR, producing one record per CDR3 protein. The table has fewer than 400,000 distinct CDR3 sequences, about 20% seen once; the top ten hold around 21%. V was clipped by 5 bases and J by 4 bases; unmatched bases: 9. This CDR3 has 15 amino acids. Time point of the sample: persistent/refractory GD, antithyroid drugs over 5 years with positive TRAb. Generation of the TCR library employed RNA extracted from PBMCs.

The chain links TRBV12-3 or TRBV12-4 to TRBJ1-2; 8 bases are shared with TRBD1. The sequenced sample was peripheral blood mononuclear cells (PBMCs), obtained when the disease was refractory, from a patient treated with antithyroid drugs. This TCR came from a female donor with Graves disease. Here the CDR3 reads CASSADRGPIYGYTF. Here the CDR3 DNA reads TGTGCCAGCAGTGCTGACAGGGGCCCCATCTATGGCTACACCTTC.